This entry is about one T cell receptor (beta chain). The germline V and J ends were trimmed by 6 bases and 3 bases, with 15 bases remaining between them. Germline V gene sequence: CDR1 DFQATT, CDR2 SNEGSKA (reference sequence). This CDR3 region has 14 residues. This entry is derived from a study of blood T cells in healthy people across ages. Then a second PCR, running about 6 to 12 cycles, was carried out with a sample-barcoded 5' primer and a J-beta primer mix. MiXCR, applied by TCRdb to the 5' RACE reads, yields one record per CDR3 protein. The sample yields about 800,000 distinct CDR3 sequences, about 25% seen once. The same sample was also used in a study of T cells of mothers and their children. As that report states: The second PCR used the M1S primer, and this primer added sample barcodes and 2-4 random nucleotides.

This TCR derives from a boy aged 10-17 years in good health. What was sequenced was blood. This chain joins TRBV20-1 and TRBJ2-1, with D tentatively TRBD1 or TRBD2 (6 bases each). The CDR3 is CSALGGIDYNEQFF. In nucleotides, the CDR3 is TGCAGTGCACTAGGGGGGATAGACTACAATGAGCAGTTCTTC.